The 28 T cell receptor beta chains reported below all come from one sample, sequenced in a study of monozygotic twins with inflammatory bowel disease. Using the 5' RACE reads, TCRdb records one entry per CDR3 protein without DNA. Recorded here are 400,000 or so distinct CDR3 sequences; the top ten clones represent 2% to 2.5%. Sequencing used blood. The receptors shown here come from a human donor with ulcerative colitis or Crohn's disease, or a healthy co-twin of an affected twin (not recorded which).

The V and J genes are TRBV18 and TRBJ2-7; with no DNA, the TCRdb D assignment of TRBD2 cannot be verified. In germline, CDR1 is KGHSH, CDR2 LQKENI. The CDR3 is made up of 16 amino acids. The CDR3 sequence: CASSPAGLAGTYEQYF. Combining the CDR3 with reference TRBV18 and TRBJ2-7 gives the whole variable domain NAGVMQNPRHLVRRRGQEARLRCSPMKGHSHVYWYRQLPEEGLKFMVYLQKENIIDESGMPKERFSAEFPKEGPSILRIQQVVRGDSAAYFCASSPAGLAGTYEQYFGPGTRLTVT.

V gene TRBV21-1 combines with J gene TRBJ1-5. TRBV21-1 is an annotated pseudogene. This CDR3 is built from 13 residues. This CDR3 reads CASTRRPGQPQHF.

The chain uses TRBV10-3 and TRBJ2-5. The CDR3 runs 14 residues. Germline V CDR1 and CDR2: ENHRY, SYGVKD. The CDR3 region is CAISESGRQETQYF.

The V call is TRBV20-1, the J call TRBJ1-2; the TRBD1 assignment by TCRdb is unverifiable without DNA. Germline-derived CDR1 and CDR2 are DFQATT and SNEGSKA (reference sequence). This CDR3 spans 14 amino acids. CDR3 amino acids: CSASPQGSSDGYTF.

This chain links TRBV7-2 with TRBJ1-4; TCRdb calls TRBD1, which cannot be checked without DNA. The CDR3 has 15 residues. Germline values: CDR1 SGHTA, CDR2 FQGNSA. Here the CDR3 reads CASSFGTGFGEKLFF.

The J gene is TRBJ1-1, the V gene TRBV4-1. CDR1 is MGHRA, CDR2 YSYEKL, per germline. The CDR3 is 12 amino acids. The CDR3 spells CASSQDNREAFF.

This CDR3 reads CASSPGQGIFYEQYF. The chain uses TRBV5-1 and TRBJ2-7; TCRdb proposes TRBD1, but this gene call is untestable without DNA. The CDR3 runs to 15 residues. Germline V gives CDR1 SGHRS, CDR2 YFSETQ.

The chain combines TRBV6-2 or TRBV6-3 with TRBJ2-7; the D call from TCRdb, TRBD1, cannot be confirmed without DNA. Germline V gene sequence: CDR1 MNHEY, CDR2 SVGEGT. This CDR3 spans 15 amino acids. The CDR3 reads CATFDRARFIGEQYF.

This sequence joins TRBV7-2 and TRBJ1-3. The CDR3 loop spans 15 amino acids. Germline loops: CDR1 SGHTA, CDR2 FQGNSA. CDR3 in amino acids: CASSLLGESGNTIYF.

V usage is TRBV6-1 and J usage is TRBJ1-6. From germline, CDR1 is MNHNS and CDR2 SASEGT. This CDR3 is built from 18 residues. The CDR3 reads CASSLLGGRGSYNSPLHF.

V is TRBV4-3 and J is TRBJ1-2; TCRdb names TRBD1, which stays unverified in the absence of DNA. From germline, CDR1 is LGHNA and CDR2 YSLEER. CDR3 length: 16 amino acids. The CDR3 sequence is CASSQDFRGQVYGYTF.

V gene TRBV20-1 combines with J gene TRBJ1-3. This CDR3 has 13 residues. Germline V gives CDR1 DFQATT, CDR2 SNEGSKA (reference sequence). The CDR3 spells CSAEDTSGNTIYF.

The CDR3 spells CASSQGFYTEAFF. J is TRBJ1-1 and V is TRBV18. CDR1 and CDR2 (germline): KGHSH, LQKENI. This CDR3 is 13 amino acids long.

The V gene is TRBV4-3, the J gene TRBJ2-6. The germline gives CDR1 LGHNA, CDR2 YSLEER. The CDR3 is made up of 19 amino acids. The CDR3 spells CASSQDPRPHSSGANVLTF.

V usage is TRBV7-8 and J usage is TRBJ2-7; TCRdb's assignment of TRBD1 cannot be checked, as there is no DNA. The CDR3 has 14 residues. Germline V gives CDR1 SGHVS, CDR2 FQNEAQ. CDR3 sequence: CASSLLDGTYEQYF.

V usage is TRBV18 and J usage is TRBJ2-2. Germline CDR1 is KGHSH and CDR2 is LQKENI. This CDR3 comprises 13 residues. Here the CDR3 reads CASSPDGLGELFF.

CDR3 sequence reads: CASSGQIGEKLFF. This chain uses TRBV12-3 or TRBV12-4 with TRBJ1-4; the TCRdb D gene call, TRBD1, has no DNA to confirm it. The CDR3 contains 13 residues.

The V gene is TRBV20-1, the J gene TRBJ2-1; TCRdb returns TRBD2, unconfirmable since there is no DNA. Germline assignment: CDR1 DFQATT and CDR2 SNEGSKA (reference sequence). This CDR3 is built from 15 residues. The CDR3 here is CSASGLVRPYNEQFF.

The chain joins TRBV7-2 to TRBJ1-4; TCRdb gives TRBD1 as the D gene, but with no DNA this cannot be confirmed. The CDR3 length is 15 residues. CDR1 and CDR2 (germline): SGHTA, FQGNSA. This CDR3 reads CASSKGGQGGEKLFF.

This rearrangement joins TRBV6-1 to TRBJ2-2; the D call of TRBD1 rests on TCRdb alone, since no DNA is present to check it. The germline V gene has CDR1 MNHNS and CDR2 SASEGT. The CDR3 length is 13 residues. The CDR3 sequence: CASRTGATGELFF.

V gene TRBV5-1 combines with J gene TRBJ2-1; there is no DNA to check the TCRdb D call of TRBD1. The CDR3 consists of 14 residues. CDR1 is SGHRS and CDR2 is YFSETQ in the germline V gene. CDR3 sequence reads: CASSKPGGRVEQFF.

CDR3 protein: CASSHETRTEAFF. This chain uses TRBV3-1 with TRBJ1-1. CDR3 size: 13 residues. Germline lookup yields CDR1 LGHDT and CDR2 YNNKEL (reference sequence).

The chain joins TRBV29-1 to TRBJ1-2. Germline V gives CDR1 SQVTM, CDR2 ANQGSEA. This CDR3 has 11 amino acids. Here the CDR3 reads CSVEANYGYTF.

V usage is TRBV19 and J usage is TRBJ2-7; TCRdb indicates TRBD1, and absent DNA this call remains unverified. Looked up from germline, CDR1 is LNHDA and CDR2 is SQIVND (reference sequence). CDR3 length: 13 amino acids. CDR3 loop: CASSTGVPYEQYF.

This chain connects TRBV6-1 to TRBJ2-3; absent DNA, TCRdb's TRBD2 call cannot be checked. CDR1 and CDR2 (germline): MNHNS, SASEGT. This CDR3 has 14 amino acids. CDR3 sequence: CASKGGGVTDTQYF.

The chain has TRBV5-1 and TRBJ2-5; TCRdb's D call, TRBD1, is unchecked because there is no DNA. Germline lookup yields CDR1 SGHRS and CDR2 YFSETQ. There are 16 residues in the CDR3. The CDR3 sequence: CASRSGGRQGQETQYF.

The rearrangement uses TRBV20-1 and TRBJ2-1. The CDR3 totals 11 residues. CDR1 and CDR2 from the germline V gene are DFQATT and SNEGSKA (reference sequence). The CDR3 sequence is CSAPTGGEQFF.

The chain links TRBV7-2 to TRBJ2-3; TCRdb reports TRBD1, a call that lacks DNA to check it against. The length of the CDR3 is 13 residues. Germline CDR1 and CDR2: SGHTA and FQGNSA. CDR3 protein: CAGRRQGTDTQYF.